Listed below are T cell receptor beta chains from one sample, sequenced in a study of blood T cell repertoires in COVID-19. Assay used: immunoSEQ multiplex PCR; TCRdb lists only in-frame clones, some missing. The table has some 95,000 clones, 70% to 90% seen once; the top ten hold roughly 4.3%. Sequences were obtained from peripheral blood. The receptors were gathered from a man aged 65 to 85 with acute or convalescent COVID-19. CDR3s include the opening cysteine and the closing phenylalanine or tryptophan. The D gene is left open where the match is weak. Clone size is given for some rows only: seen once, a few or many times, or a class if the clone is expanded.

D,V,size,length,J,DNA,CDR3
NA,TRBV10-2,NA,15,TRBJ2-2,TGCGCCAGCAGTGAGCTAAGTGGGAGCACCGGGGAGCTGTTTTTT,CASSELSGSTGELFF
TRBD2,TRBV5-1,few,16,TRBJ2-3,TGCGCCAGCAGCTTGAGCTTGCGGGGGGGTACAGATACGCAGTATTTT,CASSLSLRGGTDTQYF
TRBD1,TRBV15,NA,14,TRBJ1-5,TGTGCCACCAGCCTTAGACAGGGGAATCAGCCCCAGCATTTT,CATSLRQGNQPQHF
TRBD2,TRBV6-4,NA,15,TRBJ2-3,TGTGCCAGCAGTGACACTAGCGGGGGGGCCGATACGCAGTATTTT,CASSDTSGGADTQYF
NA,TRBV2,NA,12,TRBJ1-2,TGTGCCAGCTTCTATGCTAACTATGGCTACACCTTC,CASFYANYGYTF
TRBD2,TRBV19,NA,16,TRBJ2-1,TGTGCCAGTAGTATGGTAGGACTAGCGGGAGGCAATGAGCAGTTCTTC,CASSMVGLAGGNEQFF
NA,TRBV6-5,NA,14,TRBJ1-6,TGTGCCAGCACGGGGGAGGTGAGGGGTTCACCCCTCCACTTT,CASTGEVRGSPLHF
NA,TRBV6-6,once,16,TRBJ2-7,TGTGCCAGCAGTAACCCAACGGGGGACGGTCCCTACGAGCAGTACTTC,CASSNPTGDGPYEQYF
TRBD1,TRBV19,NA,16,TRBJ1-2,TGTGCCAGCTATACGGGACAGGGGACCCATTTTTATGGCTACACCTTC,CASYTGQGTHFYGYTF
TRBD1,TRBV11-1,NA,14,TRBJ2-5,TGTGCCAGCAGTTACGGACAGGGCCAAGAGACCCAGTACTTC,CASSYGQGQETQYF
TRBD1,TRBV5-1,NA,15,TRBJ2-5,TGCGCCAGCAGCTTGGCCGTCGGCAGGGGGGAGACCCAGTACTTC,CASSLAVGRGETQYF
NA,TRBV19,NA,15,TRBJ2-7,TGTGCCAGTAGTATATCGGCGGGACCAGCCTACGAGCAGTACTTC,CASSISAGPAYEQYF
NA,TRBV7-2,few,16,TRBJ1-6,TGTGCCAGCAGCTTAAGGCCAGGAGGACCTAATTCACCCCTCCACTTT,CASSLRPGGPNSPLHF
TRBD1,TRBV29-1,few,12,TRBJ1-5,TGCAGCGTTAGCCAGGGGGATCAGCCCCAGCATTTT,CSVSQGDQPQHF
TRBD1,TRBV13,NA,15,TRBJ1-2,TGTGCCAGCAGCTTAGGAGGACAGGGGGCTCGAGGCTACACCTTC,CASSLGGQGARGYTF
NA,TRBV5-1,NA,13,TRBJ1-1,TGCGCCAGCAGCCCGGGACTTCGGGCTGAAGCTTTCTTT,CASSPGLRAEAFF
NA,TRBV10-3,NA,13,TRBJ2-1,TGTGCCATCACAGAGGGGGATTACAATGAGCAGTTCTTC,CAITEGDYNEQFF
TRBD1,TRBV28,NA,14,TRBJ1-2,TGTGCCAGCAGTCTAGGGGGCAGGGTATATGGCTACACCTTC,CASSLGGRVYGYTF
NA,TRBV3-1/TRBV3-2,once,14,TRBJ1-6,TGTGCCAGCAGCGAGACACAGGGACATTCACCCCTCCACTTT,CASSETQGHSPLHF
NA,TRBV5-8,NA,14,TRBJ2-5,TGTGCCAGCAGCCTTAGACTAGAAGGAGAGACCCAGTACTTC,CASSLRLEGETQYF
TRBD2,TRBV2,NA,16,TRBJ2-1,TGTGCCAGCAGTGCAGGGACTAGCGGGTATTACAATGAGCAGTTCTTC,CASSAGTSGYYNEQFF
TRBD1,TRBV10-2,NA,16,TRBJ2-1,TGCGCCAGCAGTGAGCCCCGGACAGGGGGTGCGGATGAGCAGTTCTTC,CASSEPRTGGADEQFF
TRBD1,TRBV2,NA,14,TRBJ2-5,TGTGCCAGCAGTGAACTACAGGGGCGGGAGACCCAGTACTTC,CASSELQGRETQYF
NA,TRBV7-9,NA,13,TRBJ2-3,TGTGCCAGCACACTACTGAGCACAGATACGCAGTATTTT,CASTLLSTDTQYF
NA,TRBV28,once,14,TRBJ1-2,TGTGCCAGCAGCTCAACAGGGTCCAGCTATGGCTACACCTTC,CASSSTGSSYGYTF
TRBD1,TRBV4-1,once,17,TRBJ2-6,TGCGCCAGCGAAACGGGACAGGGCCAATCTGGGGCCAACGTCCTGACTTTC,CASETGQGQSGANVLTF
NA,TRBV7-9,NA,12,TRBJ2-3,TGTGCCAGCAGCCCAGTCCCAGATACGCAGTATTTT,CASSPVPDTQYF
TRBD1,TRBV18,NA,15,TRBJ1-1,TGTGCCAGCTCACCGCAAACAGGGGGTACTCGTGAAGCTTTCTTT,CASSPQTGGTREAFF
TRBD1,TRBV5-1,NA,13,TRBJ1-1,TGCGCCAGCAGCCCCGAAGGACAGGGGGAAGCTTTCTTT,CASSPEGQGEAFF
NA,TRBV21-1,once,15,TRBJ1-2,TGTGCCAGCAGCAAAGCGCCGGGGGTAGAAAATGGCTACACCTTC,CASSKAPGVENGYTF
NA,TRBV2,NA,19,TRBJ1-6,TGTGCCAGCAGTCCAGCTTTAGGGACATCTATCTTCGGGCTCCCACCCCTCCACTTT,CASSPALGTSIFGLPPLHF
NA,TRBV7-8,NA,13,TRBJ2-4,TGTGCCAGCAGCTTGGGCAGGGGAAACATTCAGTACTTC,CASSLGRGNIQYF